One and the same sample provided the 8 T cell receptor beta chains below, sequenced in a study of blood T cell repertoires in COVID-19. Profiling relied on immunoSEQ multiplex PCR, and the TCRdb table lists in-frame clones only, not all of them. This sample yields 110,000 or so clones, of which about four fifths are seen a single time; about 3.8% belongs to the top ten. The sequenced material came from peripheral blood. All receptors come from a woman in her 70s with acute or convalescent COVID-19.

This clone has a handful of counts. The J gene is TRBJ1-4, the V gene TRBV28; unclear D gene. CDR3 length: 15 residues. CDR1 and CDR2 (germline): MDHEN, SYDVKM. V was pared by 6 bases and J by 5 bases, with 16 bases between. CDR3 sequence reads: CASSLTHLLNEKLFF. CDR3 sequence (DNA): TGTGCCAGCAGCCTCACCCACTTATTGAATGAAAAACTGTTTTTT.

This clone came up a few times. This chain joins TRBV5-5 and TRBJ1-1; 9 nucleotides match TRBD1. Germline assignment: CDR1 SGHKS and CDR2 YYEKEE (reference sequence). The CDR3 is made up of 13 amino acids. V lost 4 bases, J lost 5 bases, and 3 bases stayed unmatched. The DNA for the CDR3 is TGTGCCAGCAGCCCCGACAGGGGGACTGAAGCTTTCTTT. It yields the protein CASSPDRGTEAFF.

The chain couples TRBV19 to TRBJ1-5, with 7 bases aligning to TRBD1. Trimming removed 3 bases from V and 2 bases from J; junction bases left unmatched: 16. CDR3 length: 19 residues. Germline CDR1 reads LNHDA; CDR2 reads SQIVND (reference sequence). For the CDR3, the DNA is TGTGCCAGTAGTATCAAGGGCAGGGGGTACCCATATGGCAATCAGCCCCAGCATTTT. Amino acid sequence: CASSIKGRGYPYGNQPQHF. Based on the CDR3 plus reference TRBV19 and TRBJ1-5, the full variable domain is DGGITQSPKYLFRKEGQNVTLSCEQNLNHDAMYWYRQDPGQGLRLIYYSQIVNDFQKGDIAEGYSVSREKKESFPLTVTSAQKNPTAFYLCASSIKGRGYPYGNQPQHFGDGTRLSIL.

CDR3 bases: TGCGCCAGCAGCTTGGTTCCAGGGGGCACCTATGGCTACACCTTC. Protein: CASSLVPGGTYGYTF. V gene TRBV5-1 combines with J gene TRBJ1-2; 8 bases are shared with TRBD1. Germline V gene lookup returns CDR1 SGHRS and CDR2 YFSETQ. This CDR3 comprises 15 residues. J gave up 4 bases and V 0 bases, and 5 bases lay outside the gene matches.

V is TRBV5-1 and J is TRBJ2-1; 7 bases line up with TRBD1. The V gene's germline CDR1 is SGHRS and CDR2 YFSETQ. The CDR3 sequence is 14 residues long. The ends lost 4 bases at V and 7 bases at J; junction bases unmatched: 8. The CDR3 spells CASSQGVVANEQFF. Here the CDR3 DNA reads TGCGCCAGCAGCCAGGGGGTAGTCGCGAATGAGCAGTTCTTC.

This clone showed up just once. This chain connects TRBV7-9 to TRBJ1-4, with D perhaps matching TRBD1 (5 bases). With 6 bases removed from V and 7 bases from J, the gap between germline ends came to 15 bases. The CDR3 consists of 14 residues. Germline CDR1 is SEHNR and CDR2 is FQNEAQ (reference sequence). CDR3 sequence (DNA): TGTGCCAGCAGTCCAATACGTAGGGGTGAAAAACTGTTTTTT. It encodes CASSPIRRGEKLFF.

V is TRBV27 and J is TRBJ1-3; the D is unclear. With 2 bases removed from V and 2 bases from J, the gap between germline ends came to 10 bases. The CDR3 has 15 residues. From germline, CDR1 is MNHEY and CDR2 SMNVEV (reference sequence). The CDR3 DNA follows: TGTGCCAGCAGTTTACGGGGATTAACTGGAAACACCATATATTTT. It encodes CASSLRGLTGNTIYF.

This clone was counted a few times. V gene TRBV18 combines with J gene TRBJ2-1; 7 bases align to TRBD1. Unmatched junction bases numbered 10, after V lost 0 bases and J lost 8 bases. CDR3 length: 16 residues. Looked up from germline, CDR1 is KGHSH and CDR2 is LQKENI. The CDR3 bases are TGTGCCAGCTCACCACCGTGGAACAGGGGTGTCCATGAGCAGTTCTTC. Translation: CASSPPWNRGVHEQFF.